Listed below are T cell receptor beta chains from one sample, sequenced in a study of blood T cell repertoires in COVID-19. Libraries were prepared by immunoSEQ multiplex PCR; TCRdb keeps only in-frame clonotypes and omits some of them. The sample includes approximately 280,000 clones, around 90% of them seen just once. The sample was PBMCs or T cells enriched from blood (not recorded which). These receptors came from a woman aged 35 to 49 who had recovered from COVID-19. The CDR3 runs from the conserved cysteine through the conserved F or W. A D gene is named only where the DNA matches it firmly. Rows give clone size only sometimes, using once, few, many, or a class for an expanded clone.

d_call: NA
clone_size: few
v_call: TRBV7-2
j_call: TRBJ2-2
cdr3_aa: CASSLVVGGQRTGELFF
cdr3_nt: TGTGCCAGCAGCTTAGTGGTAGGCGGACAGCGGACCGGGGAGCTGTTTTTT

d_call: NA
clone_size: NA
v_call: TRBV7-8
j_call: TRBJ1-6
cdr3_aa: CASSLVVRSYNSPLHF
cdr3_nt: TGTGCCAGCAGTTTAGTTGTCCGCTCCTATAATTCACCCCTCCACTTT

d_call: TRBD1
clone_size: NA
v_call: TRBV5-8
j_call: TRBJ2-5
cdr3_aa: CASLRQGAETQYF
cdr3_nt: TGTGCCAGCTTACGACAGGGGGCTGAGACCCAGTACTTC

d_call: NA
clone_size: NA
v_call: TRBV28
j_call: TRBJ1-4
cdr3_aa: CASSTAPEPGGLLLFF
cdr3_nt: TGTGCCAGCAGTACCGCCCCCGAGCCGGGGGGCCTTTTGTTGTTTTTT

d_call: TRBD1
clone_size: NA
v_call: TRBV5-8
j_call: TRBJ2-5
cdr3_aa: CASRPYVGQGAGETQYF
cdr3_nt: TGTGCCAGCAGACCGTATGTGGGACAGGGGGCCGGCGAGACCCAGTACTTC

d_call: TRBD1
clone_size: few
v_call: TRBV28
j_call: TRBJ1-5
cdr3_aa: CASSLDGTAWHQPQHF
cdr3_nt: TGTGCCAGCAGTTTAGACGGGACAGCGTGGCATCAGCCCCAGCATTTT

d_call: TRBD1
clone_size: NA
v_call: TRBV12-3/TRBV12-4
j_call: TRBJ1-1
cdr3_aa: CASSLGQGLEAFF
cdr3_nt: TGTGCCAGCAGTTTAGGACAGGGTCTTGAAGCTTTCTTT

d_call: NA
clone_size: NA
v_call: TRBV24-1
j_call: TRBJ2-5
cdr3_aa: CATSDFSTGNAQETQYF
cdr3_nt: TGTGCCACCAGTGATTTTAGTACAGGGAATGCCCAAGAGACCCAGTACTTC

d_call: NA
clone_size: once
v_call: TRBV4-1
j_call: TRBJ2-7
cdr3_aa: CASSHPLAGNYEQYF
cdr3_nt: TGCGCCAGCAGCCACCCCCTGGCAGGGAACTACGAGCAGTACTTC

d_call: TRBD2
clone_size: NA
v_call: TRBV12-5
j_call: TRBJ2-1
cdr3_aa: CASGLVGTAGGEYNEQFF
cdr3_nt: TGTGCTAGTGGTTTGGTAGGGACAGCGGGAGGGGAATACAATGAGCAGTTCTTC

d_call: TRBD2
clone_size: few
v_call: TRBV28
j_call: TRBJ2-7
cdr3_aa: CASSQGLASSYEQYF
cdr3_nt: TGTGCCAGCAGCCAGGGACTAGCGAGCTCCTACGAGCAGTACTTC

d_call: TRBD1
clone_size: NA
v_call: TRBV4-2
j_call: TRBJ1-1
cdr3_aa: CASSQDRQGNTEAFF
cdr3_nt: TGTGCCAGCAGCCAAGATCGACAGGGAAACACTGAAGCTTTCTTT

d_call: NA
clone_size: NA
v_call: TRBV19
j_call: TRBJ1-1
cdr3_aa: CASSQEAANTEAFF
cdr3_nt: TGTGCCAGTAGTCAGGAGGCGGCGAACACTGAAGCTTTCTTT

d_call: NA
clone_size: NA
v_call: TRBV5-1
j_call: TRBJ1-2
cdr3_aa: CASSLEQGDGYTF
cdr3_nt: TGCGCCAGCAGCTTGGAACAGGGAGACGGCTACACCTTC

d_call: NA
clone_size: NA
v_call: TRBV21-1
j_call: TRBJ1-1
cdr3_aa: CATSHGGAGAFF
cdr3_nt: TGTGCCACCTCCCATGGGGGGGCAGGAGCTTTCTTT

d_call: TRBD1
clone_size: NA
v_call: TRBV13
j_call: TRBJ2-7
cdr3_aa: CASSLAETGGNRNEQYF
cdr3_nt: TGTGCCAGCAGCTTAGCCGAGACAGGGGGCAATAGGAACGAGCAGTACTTC

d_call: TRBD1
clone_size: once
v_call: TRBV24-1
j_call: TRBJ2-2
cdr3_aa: CATSDLGQGARELFF
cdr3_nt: TGTGCCACCAGTGATCTAGGACAGGGAGCGCGGGAGCTGTTTTTT

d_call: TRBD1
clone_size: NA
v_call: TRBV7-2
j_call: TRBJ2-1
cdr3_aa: CASSRGQGTYNEQFF
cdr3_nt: TGTGCCAGCAGCCGGGGACAGGGCACCTACAATGAGCAGTTCTTC

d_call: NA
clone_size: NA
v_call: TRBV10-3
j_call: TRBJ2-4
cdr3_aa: CAISERRENIQYF
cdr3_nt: TGTGCCATCAGTGAGCGTCGGGAGAACATTCAGTACTTC

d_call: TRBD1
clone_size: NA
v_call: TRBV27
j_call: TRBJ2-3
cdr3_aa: CASRIRGTGGYSGRNTQYF
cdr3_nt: TGTGCCAGCAGGATCCGCGGGACAGGGGGCTATAGCGGGAGAAATACGCAGTATTTT

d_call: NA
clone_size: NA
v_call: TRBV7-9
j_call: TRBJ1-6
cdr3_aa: CASSSPRGRVAPLHF
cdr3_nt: TGTGCCAGCAGCTCCCCCCGGGGTCGAGTGGCACCCCTCCACTTT

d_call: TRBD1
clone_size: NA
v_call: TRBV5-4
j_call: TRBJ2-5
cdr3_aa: CASSLVPGQGAGETQYF
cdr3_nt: TGTGCCAGCAGCTTGGTCCCGGGACAGGGGGCAGGAGAGACCCAGTACTTC

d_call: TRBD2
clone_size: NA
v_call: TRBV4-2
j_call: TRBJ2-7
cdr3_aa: CASSQDGAAGGNYEQYF
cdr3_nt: TGTGCCAGCAGCCAAGATGGGGCGGCGGGAGGCAACTACGAGCAGTACTTC

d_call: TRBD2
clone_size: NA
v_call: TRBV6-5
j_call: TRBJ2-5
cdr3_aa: CASARGSGRGETQYF
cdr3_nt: TGTGCCAGCGCCCGCGGTAGCGGGAGGGGGGAGACCCAGTACTTC

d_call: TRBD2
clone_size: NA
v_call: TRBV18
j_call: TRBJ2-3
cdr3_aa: CASSPLIRTSGSERTDTQYF
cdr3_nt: TGTGCCAGCTCACCACTTATAAGGACTAGCGGGAGTGAGCGAACAGATACGCAGTATTTT

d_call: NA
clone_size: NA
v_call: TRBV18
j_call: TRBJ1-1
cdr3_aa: CASSPLLGHGLMNTEAFF
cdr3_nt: TGTGCCAGCTCACCACTTCTGGGGCATGGCCTAATGAACACTGAAGCTTTCTTT

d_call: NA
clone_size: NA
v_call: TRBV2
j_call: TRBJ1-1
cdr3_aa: CASRRTEAFF
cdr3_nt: TGTGCCAGCAGGAGAACTGAAGCTTTCTTT

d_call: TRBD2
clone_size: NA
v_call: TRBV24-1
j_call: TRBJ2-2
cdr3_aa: CATSALGLAGRVSTGELFF
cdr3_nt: TGTGCCACCAGTGCCCTTGGACTAGCGGGGAGGGTTAGCACCGGGGAGCTGTTTTTT

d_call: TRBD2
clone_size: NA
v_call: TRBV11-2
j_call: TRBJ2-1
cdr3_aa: CASSVGRAGNNEQFF
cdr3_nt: TGTGCCAGCAGCGTCGGGAGGGCCGGGAACAATGAGCAGTTCTTC

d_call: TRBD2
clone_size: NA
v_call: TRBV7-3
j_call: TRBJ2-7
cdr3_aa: CASSPSGALYEQYF
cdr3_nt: TGTGCCAGCAGCCCTAGCGGGGCCCTCTACGAGCAGTACTTC

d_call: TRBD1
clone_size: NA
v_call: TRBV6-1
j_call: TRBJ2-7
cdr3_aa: CASSEALTGVGYEQYF
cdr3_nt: TGTGCCAGCAGTGAAGCGCTGACAGGGGTGGGATACGAGCAGTACTTC

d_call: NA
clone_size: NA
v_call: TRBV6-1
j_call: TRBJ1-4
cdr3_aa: CASSEIGQNEKLFF
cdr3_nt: TGTGCCAGCAGTGAAATCGGACAGAATGAAAAACTGTTTTTT

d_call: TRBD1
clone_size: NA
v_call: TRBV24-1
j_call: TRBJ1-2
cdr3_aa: CATEQGEGYTF
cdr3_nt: TGTGCCACGGAACAGGGGGAAGGCTACACCTTC